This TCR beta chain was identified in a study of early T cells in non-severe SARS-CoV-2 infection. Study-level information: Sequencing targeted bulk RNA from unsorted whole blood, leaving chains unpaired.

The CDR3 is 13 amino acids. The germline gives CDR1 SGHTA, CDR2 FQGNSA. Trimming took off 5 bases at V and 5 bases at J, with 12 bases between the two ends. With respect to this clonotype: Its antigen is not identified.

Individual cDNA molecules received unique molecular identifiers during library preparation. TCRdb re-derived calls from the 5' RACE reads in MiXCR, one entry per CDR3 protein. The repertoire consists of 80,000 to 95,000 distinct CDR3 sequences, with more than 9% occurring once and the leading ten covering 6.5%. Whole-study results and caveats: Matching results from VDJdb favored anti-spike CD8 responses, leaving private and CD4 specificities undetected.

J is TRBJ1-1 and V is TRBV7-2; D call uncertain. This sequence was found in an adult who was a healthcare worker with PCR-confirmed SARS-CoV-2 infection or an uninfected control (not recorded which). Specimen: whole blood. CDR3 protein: CASSQTINTEAFF. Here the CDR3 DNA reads TGTGCCAGCAGCCAGACGATAAATACTGAAGCTTTCTTT.